This T cell receptor (beta chain) was sequenced during a study of human T cells and chemical hapten exposure. Study in general: Patients had diphenylcyclopropenone applied to the scalp weekly throughout the approximately 23-week study. Study results and caveats: Correlating positively with patch test score were the PT1 expanded TCR counts.

Time point indicated: pre-sensitization, week 0. Treatment in this sample: therapeutic diphenylcyclopropenone sensitization with weekly scalp DPC. Suited to DPC and affected by alopecia, the donors ranged from 18 to 70 years old. The library tagged each cDNA molecule with unique molecular identifiers. TCRdb fed the RACE reads into MiXCR, producing one record per CDR3 protein. The sample has some 330,000 distinct CDR3 sequences, approximately 5% seen once. The length of the CDR3 is 14 residues. The V end lost 4 bases, the J end lost 9 bases, and 13 bases lay between the germline ends. CDR1 is MNHEY and CDR2 is SVGAGI in the germline V gene. Only a few counts were recorded for this clonotype. The antigen is unknown.

The V and J genes are TRBV6-5 and TRBJ1-6; maybe TRBD1 (6 bases). The receptor was derived from a woman under 30 with alopecia areata. Some clones in this sample may be carry-over from other donors' samples. Here the sequenced sample was whole blood, taken in connection with sensitization to the hapten diphenylcyclopropenone (DPC). CDR3 in amino acids: CASSSTGLTSPLHF. The CDR3 DNA reads TGTGCCAGCAGTTCGACAGGTTTGACTTCACCCCTCCACTTT.